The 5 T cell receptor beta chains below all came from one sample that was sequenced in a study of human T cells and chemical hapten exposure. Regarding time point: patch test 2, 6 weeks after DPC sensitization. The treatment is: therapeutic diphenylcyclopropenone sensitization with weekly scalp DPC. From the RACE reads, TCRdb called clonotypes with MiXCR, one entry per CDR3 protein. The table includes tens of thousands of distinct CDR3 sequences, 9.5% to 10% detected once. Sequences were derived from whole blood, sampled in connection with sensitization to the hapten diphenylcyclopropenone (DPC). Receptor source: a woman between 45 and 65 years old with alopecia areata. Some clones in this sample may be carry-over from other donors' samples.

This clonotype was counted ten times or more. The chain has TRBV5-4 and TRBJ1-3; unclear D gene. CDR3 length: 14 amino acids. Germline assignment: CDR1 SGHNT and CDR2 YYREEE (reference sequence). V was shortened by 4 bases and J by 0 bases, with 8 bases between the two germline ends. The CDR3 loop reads CASSLRSSGNTIYF. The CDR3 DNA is TGTGCCAGCAGCCTCAGATCCTCTGGAAACACCATATATTTT.

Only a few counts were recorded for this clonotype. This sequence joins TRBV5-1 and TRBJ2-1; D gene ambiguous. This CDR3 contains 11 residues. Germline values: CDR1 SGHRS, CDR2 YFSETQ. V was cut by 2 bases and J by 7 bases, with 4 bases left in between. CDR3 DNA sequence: TGCGCCAGCAGCTTTGGGAATGAGCAGTTCTTC. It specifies CASSFGNEQFF.

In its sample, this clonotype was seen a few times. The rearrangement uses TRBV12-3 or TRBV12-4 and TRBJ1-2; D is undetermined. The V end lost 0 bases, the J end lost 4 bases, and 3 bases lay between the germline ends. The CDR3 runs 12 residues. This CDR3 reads CASSLARYGYTF. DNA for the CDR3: TGTGCCAGCAGTTTAGCACGCTATGGCTACACCTTC.

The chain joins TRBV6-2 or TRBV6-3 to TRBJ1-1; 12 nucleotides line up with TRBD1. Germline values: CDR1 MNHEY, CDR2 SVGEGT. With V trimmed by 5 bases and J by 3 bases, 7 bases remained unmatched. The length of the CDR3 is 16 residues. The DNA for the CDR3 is TGTGCCAGCAGTCCCGCCGGGACAGGGGGCTACACTGAAGCTTTCTTT. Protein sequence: CASSPAGTGGYTEAFF.

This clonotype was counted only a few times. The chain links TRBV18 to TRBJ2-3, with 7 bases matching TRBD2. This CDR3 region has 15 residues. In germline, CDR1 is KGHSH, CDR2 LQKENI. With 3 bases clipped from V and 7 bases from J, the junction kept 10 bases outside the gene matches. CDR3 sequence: CASSPGGGEVYTQYF. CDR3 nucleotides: TGTGCCAGCTCACCGGGCGGGGGAGAGGTGTATACGCAGTATTTT. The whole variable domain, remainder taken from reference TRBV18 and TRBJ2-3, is NAGVMQNPRHLVRRRGQEARLRCSPMKGHSHVYWYRQLPEEGLKFMVYLQKENIIDESGMPKERFSAEFPKEGPSILRIQQVVRGDSAAYFCASSPGGGEVYTQYFGPGTRLTVL.